This T cell receptor (beta chain) is drawn from a study of CD8 T cells in Susac syndrome. Trimming took off 5 bases at V and 5 bases at J, with 10 bases between the two ends. The CDR3 is 13 amino acids. Germline lookup yields CDR1 SGHTA and CDR2 FQGNSA. When the RNA was reverse transcribed, random hexamers were used with an input of 0.5 to 1 ug. TCRdb reprocessed the immunoSEQ multiplex PCR reads with MiXCR, giving one entry per CDR3 protein. The table has 160,000 or so distinct CDR3 sequences, 90% to 95% seen once. Material: CD4+ T cells from PBMCs. This chain connects TRBV7-2 to TRBJ1-5; no clear D gene. The clonotype originates from a human donor with Susac syndrome. CDR3 sequence: CASSQNSDQPQHF. DNA for the CDR3: TGTGCCAGCAGCCAAAACAGCGATCAGCCCCAGCATTTT.